The rows below give T cell receptor beta chains drawn from one sample of a study of patients and donors after allogeneic stem cell transplantation. MiXCR was run by TCRdb on the RT-PCR reads, yielding one entry per CDR3 protein. The sample lists roughly 960,000 distinct CDR3 sequences, under 20% seen once, with under 6.5% in the top ten. The source material was blood, either unsorted or a sorted T cell fraction (not recorded which). The source of these receptors is a human donor who was either an allogeneic HSCT recipient or a stem cell or donor lymphocyte infusion donor (not recorded which). It is not recorded whose cells these are; they may come from a transplant donor. The CDR3 runs from the conserved cysteine through the conserved F or W. A D gene is named only where the DNA matches it firmly. Some rows mark clone size as missing; the rest say once, few, many or name a class of expanded clone.

CDR3 protein: CASSAVTGVAGELFF
CDR3 DNA: TGCGCCAGCAGCGCCGTCACGGGGGTGGCCGGGGAGCTGTTTTTT
V gene: TRBV5-1
clone size: once
J gene: TRBJ2-2
CDR3 length: 15
D gene: .

CDR3 protein: CASSYSGQGSPWGTEAFF
CDR3 DNA: TGTGCCAGCAGTTACTCAGGACAGGGGAGCCCGTGGGGAACTGAAGCTTTCTTT
V gene: TRBV6-5
clone size: .
J gene: TRBJ1-1
CDR3 length: 18
D gene: TRBD1

CDR3 protein: CATSGPGQGGVFYGYTF
CDR3 DNA: TGTGCCACCAGTGGCCCCGGACAGGGGGGTGTATTCTATGGCTACACCTTC
V gene: TRBV24-1
clone size: few
J gene: TRBJ1-2
CDR3 length: 17
D gene: TRBD1

CDR3 protein: CASSPPQGISYEQYF
CDR3 DNA: TGCGCCAGCAGCCCACCACAGGGGATCTCCTACGAGCAGTACTTC
V gene: TRBV5-1
clone size: .
J gene: TRBJ2-7
CDR3 length: 15
D gene: TRBD1

CDR3 protein: CASSRRVGLNYGYTF
CDR3 DNA: TGCGCCAGCAGCCGGAGGGTGGGGCTTAACTATGGCTACACCTTC
V gene: TRBV4-3
clone size: .
J gene: TRBJ1-2
CDR3 length: 15
D gene: .

CDR3 protein: CASSFRAGTEQYF
CDR3 DNA: TGTGCCAGCAGTTTCAGGGCAGGGACCGAGCAGTACTTC
V gene: TRBV28
clone size: few
J gene: TRBJ2-7
CDR3 length: 13
D gene: .

CDR3 protein: CASSRDSGRGQIDTQYF
CDR3 DNA: TGCGCCAGCAGCCGGGATTCGGGCAGGGGGCAAATAGATACGCAGTATTTT
V gene: TRBV4-1
clone size: few
J gene: TRBJ2-3
CDR3 length: 17
D gene: TRBD1

CDR3 protein: CASSQELGDRDEQFF
CDR3 DNA: TGTGCCAGCAGCCAAGAACTAGGGGACAGGGATGAGCAGTTCTTC
V gene: TRBV14
clone size: few
J gene: TRBJ2-1
CDR3 length: 15
D gene: TRBD1

CDR3 protein: CASGRDILMNTEAFF
CDR3 DNA: TGTGCCAGCGGAAGGGACATATTGATGAACACTGAAGCTTTCTTT
V gene: TRBV12-3/TRBV12-4
clone size: few
J gene: TRBJ1-1
CDR3 length: 15
D gene: .

CDR3 protein: CASSIVQNTEAFF
CDR3 DNA: TGTGCCAGTAGTATAGTTCAGAACACTGAAGCTTTCTTT
V gene: TRBV19
clone size: .
J gene: TRBJ1-1
CDR3 length: 13
D gene: .

CDR3 protein: CASSLDRWPQGSQPQHF
CDR3 DNA: TGTGCCAGCAGTTTAGATCGGTGGCCGCAGGGGAGTCAGCCCCAGCATTTT
V gene: TRBV12-3/TRBV12-4
clone size: .
J gene: TRBJ1-5
CDR3 length: 17
D gene: .

CDR3 protein: CASSLQGQGANWDTEAFF
CDR3 DNA: TGTGCCAGCTCACTCCAAGGACAGGGGGCGAACTGGGACACTGAAGCTTTCTTT
V gene: TRBV18
clone size: few
J gene: TRBJ1-1
CDR3 length: 18
D gene: TRBD1

CDR3 protein: CASSRKQGPPGAQYF
CDR3 DNA: TGTGCCAGCAGCCGTAAACAGGGCCCCCCAGGGGCCCAGTACTTC
V gene: TRBV7-2
clone size: .
J gene: TRBJ2-5
CDR3 length: 15
D gene: .

CDR3 protein: CASTWDRGLEKLFF
CDR3 DNA: TGTGCCAGCACCTGGGACAGGGGGCTAGAAAAACTGTTTTTT
V gene: TRBV6-1
clone size: many
J gene: TRBJ1-4
CDR3 length: 14
D gene: TRBD1

CDR3 protein: CASSNGWTQYF
CDR3 DNA: TGTGCCAGCAGCAATGGGTGGACCCAGTACTTC
V gene: TRBV7-2
clone size: .
J gene: TRBJ2-5
CDR3 length: 11
D gene: .

CDR3 protein: CASCGGSYNEQFF
CDR3 DNA: TGTGCCAGCTGCGGGGGTTCCTACAATGAGCAGTTCTTC
V gene: TRBV6-2/TRBV6-3
clone size: few
J gene: TRBJ2-1
CDR3 length: 13
D gene: TRBD2

CDR3 protein: CASSVETNSPLHF
CDR3 DNA: TGTGCCAGCAGCGTAGAGACTAATTCACCCCTCCACTTT
V gene: TRBV9
clone size: few
J gene: TRBJ1-6
CDR3 length: 13
D gene: .

CDR3 protein: CASSQHTTSVEETQYF
CDR3 DNA: TGTGCCAGCAGCCAGCACACCACTAGCGTCGAGGAGACCCAGTACTTC
V gene: TRBV4-2
clone size: .
J gene: TRBJ2-5
CDR3 length: 16
D gene: TRBD2

CDR3 protein: CARGTGVGEQFF
CDR3 DNA: TGTGCCAGGGGCACAGGGGTCGGTGAGCAGTTCTTC
V gene: TRBV2
clone size: few
J gene: TRBJ2-1
CDR3 length: 12
D gene: TRBD1

CDR3 protein: CASSQDRSFETQYF
CDR3 DNA: TGCGCCAGCAGCCAAGATCGCAGCTTCGAGACCCAGTACTTC
V gene: TRBV4-1
clone size: few
J gene: TRBJ2-5
CDR3 length: 14
D gene: .

CDR3 protein: CASSVGGGPTGEQFF
CDR3 DNA: TGTGCCAGCAGCGTAGGCGGGGGCCCGACAGGGGAGCAGTTCTTC
V gene: TRBV9
clone size: few
J gene: TRBJ2-1
CDR3 length: 15
D gene: .

CDR3 protein: CASSPEGQLNTEAFF
CDR3 DNA: TGCGCCAGCAGCCCCGAGGGACAGCTGAACACTGAAGCTTTCTTT
V gene: TRBV5-1
clone size: few
J gene: TRBJ1-1
CDR3 length: 15
D gene: TRBD1

CDR3 protein: CASSPGGNFVAFF
CDR3 DNA: TGTGCCAGCAGCCCAGGGGGCAATTTTGTTGCTTTCTTT
V gene: TRBV11-2
clone size: many
J gene: TRBJ1-1
CDR3 length: 13
D gene: TRBD1

CDR3 protein: CASSGGYRSTDTQYF
CDR3 DNA: TGTGCCAGCAGTGGGGGGTATCGGAGCACAGATACGCAGTATTTT
V gene: TRBV27
clone size: few
J gene: TRBJ2-3
CDR3 length: 15
D gene: .

CDR3 protein: CASSPGPSLGVNEQFF
CDR3 DNA: TGTGCCAGCAGCCCGGGCCCCAGCCTAGGTGTCAATGAGCAGTTCTTC
V gene: TRBV6-2/TRBV6-3
clone size: .
J gene: TRBJ2-1
CDR3 length: 16
D gene: .

CDR3 protein: CASSPRLALDTGELFF
CDR3 DNA: TGTGCCAGCAGCCCCCGACTAGCGTTGGACACCGGGGAGCTGTTTTTT
V gene: TRBV4-2
clone size: many
J gene: TRBJ2-2
CDR3 length: 16
D gene: TRBD2

CDR3 protein: CSPTSRTGTYNEQFF
CDR3 DNA: TGCAGCCCCACAAGCCGGACAGGGACCTACAATGAGCAGTTCTTC
V gene: TRBV29-1
clone size: .
J gene: TRBJ2-1
CDR3 length: 15
D gene: TRBD1

CDR3 protein: CASSLTDRGVYNEQFF
CDR3 DNA: TGTGCCAGCAGTCTAACGGACAGGGGGGTTTACAATGAGCAGTTCTTC
V gene: TRBV12-3/TRBV12-4
clone size: few
J gene: TRBJ2-1
CDR3 length: 16
D gene: TRBD1

CDR3 protein: CASSPGPGANEQFF
CDR3 DNA: TGTGCCAGCAGCCCGGGCCCGGGGGCCAATGAGCAGTTCTTC
V gene: TRBV9
clone size: .
J gene: TRBJ2-1
CDR3 length: 14
D gene: .

CDR3 protein: CASSVPLLDEQFF
CDR3 DNA: TGTGCCAGCAGCGTGCCCCTTTTGGATGAGCAGTTCTTC
V gene: TRBV3-1
clone size: few
J gene: TRBJ2-1
CDR3 length: 13
D gene: .

CDR3 protein: CASSSSSGRISKNTGELFF
CDR3 DNA: TGTGCCAGCAGCTCTTCTAGCGGGAGGATTAGCAAGAACACCGGGGAGCTGTTTTTT
V gene: TRBV11-1
clone size: few
J gene: TRBJ2-2
CDR3 length: 19
D gene: TRBD2

CDR3 protein: CASTQGPRNGELFF
CDR3 DNA: TGTGCCAGCACTCAGGGACCGCGCAACGGGGAGCTGTTTTTT
V gene: TRBV2
clone size: few
J gene: TRBJ2-2
CDR3 length: 14
D gene: .

CDR3 protein: CASSRRQPNEKLFF
CDR3 DNA: TGTGCCAGCAGCCGCAGACAACCAAATGAAAAACTGTTTTTT
V gene: TRBV3-1
clone size: once
J gene: TRBJ1-4
CDR3 length: 14
D gene: .

CDR3 protein: CASSGITGSGGYTF
CDR3 DNA: TGTGCCAGCAGTGGCATTACAGGGAGCGGAGGCTACACCTTC
V gene: TRBV25-1
clone size: few
J gene: TRBJ1-2
CDR3 length: 14
D gene: .

CDR3 protein: CASSLPGLGGNEQFF
CDR3 DNA: TGTGCCAGCAGCCTACCGGGACTCGGGGGCAATGAGCAGTTCTTC
V gene: TRBV3-1
clone size: many
J gene: TRBJ2-1
CDR3 length: 15
D gene: .

CDR3 protein: CASSVTGVGTGELFF
CDR3 DNA: TGTGCCAGCAGTGTCACGGGAGTGGGAACCGGGGAGCTGTTTTTT
V gene: TRBV25-1
clone size: .
J gene: TRBJ2-2
CDR3 length: 15
D gene: .

CDR3 protein: CASRSGTADYGYTF
CDR3 DNA: TGTGCCAGCAGATCCGGGACAGCAGATTATGGCTACACCTTC
V gene: TRBV12-3/TRBV12-4
clone size: few
J gene: TRBJ1-2
CDR3 length: 14
D gene: TRBD1

CDR3 protein: CATSDLTAGHEQFF
CDR3 DNA: TGTGCCACCAGTGATTTAACAGCGGGCCATGAGCAGTTCTTC
V gene: TRBV24-1
clone size: few
J gene: TRBJ2-1
CDR3 length: 14
D gene: .

CDR3 protein: CASSEGADFNEKLFF
CDR3 DNA: TGTGCCAGCAGTGAAGGAGCAGACTTCAATGAAAAACTGTTTTTT
V gene: TRBV25-1
clone size: few
J gene: TRBJ1-4
CDR3 length: 15
D gene: .

CDR3 protein: CSAARGELSGELFF
CDR3 DNA: TGCAGCGCCGCAAGGGGGGAGCTGAGCGGGGAGCTGTTTTTT
V gene: TRBV29-1
clone size: few
J gene: TRBJ2-2
CDR3 length: 14
D gene: .

CDR3 protein: CASSQVGTGANNEQFF
CDR3 DNA: TGCGCCAGCAGCCAAGTGGGGACAGGGGCTAACAATGAGCAGTTCTTC
V gene: TRBV4-1
clone size: .
J gene: TRBJ2-1
CDR3 length: 16
D gene: TRBD1

CDR3 protein: CASSQGLAGRSSYNEQFF
CDR3 DNA: TGTGCCAGCAGCCAAGGACTAGCGGGGAGGTCCTCCTACAATGAGCAGTTCTTC
V gene: TRBV4-2
clone size: .
J gene: TRBJ2-1
CDR3 length: 18
D gene: TRBD2

CDR3 protein: CASSLEAALGGYTF
CDR3 DNA: TGCGCCAGCAGCTTGGAGGCGGCCCTTGGAGGCTACACCTTC
V gene: TRBV5-1
clone size: .
J gene: TRBJ1-2
CDR3 length: 14
D gene: .

CDR3 protein: CASSFDVAAAEQYF
CDR3 DNA: TGTGCCAGCAGTTTTGATGTTGCGGCCGCCGAGCAGTACTTC
V gene: TRBV27
clone size: .
J gene: TRBJ2-7
CDR3 length: 14
D gene: .

CDR3 protein: CASSFIDREANTEAFF
CDR3 DNA: TGTGCCAGCAGCTTTATAGACAGGGAGGCGAACACTGAAGCTTTCTTT
V gene: TRBV5-6
clone size: few
J gene: TRBJ1-1
CDR3 length: 16
D gene: TRBD1

CDR3 protein: CASSRTGREGEKLFF
CDR3 DNA: TGCGCCAGCAGCAGAACAGGGAGGGAAGGCGAAAAACTGTTTTTT
V gene: TRBV5-1
clone size: .
J gene: TRBJ1-4
CDR3 length: 15
D gene: .

CDR3 protein: CASSLEGLHYGYTF
CDR3 DNA: TGTGCCAGCAGCTTAGAAGGACTGCACTATGGCTACACCTTC
V gene: TRBV7-8
clone size: few
J gene: TRBJ1-2
CDR3 length: 14
D gene: .

CDR3 protein: CASSLGTKGFDEQFF
CDR3 DNA: TGTGCCAGCAGCTTAGGGACGAAGGGATTCGATGAGCAGTTCTTC
V gene: TRBV7-9
clone size: .
J gene: TRBJ2-1
CDR3 length: 15
D gene: .

CDR3 protein: CASSRLLLDSRDGYTF
CDR3 DNA: TGCGCCAGCAGCCGGTTATTATTGGACAGCAGAGATGGCTACACCTTC
V gene: TRBV4-3
clone size: .
J gene: TRBJ1-2
CDR3 length: 16
D gene: .

CDR3 protein: CASSLPDRGLNYEQYF
CDR3 DNA: TGTGCCAGCAGCTTGCCTGACAGGGGGCTGAACTACGAGCAGTACTTC
V gene: TRBV5-8
clone size: .
J gene: TRBJ2-7
CDR3 length: 16
D gene: TRBD1

CDR3 protein: CASRGIQGARGDTQYF
CDR3 DNA: TGTGCCAGCAGAGGGATACAGGGGGCGCGAGGAGATACGCAGTATTTT
V gene: TRBV12-3/TRBV12-4
clone size: many
J gene: TRBJ2-3
CDR3 length: 16
D gene: TRBD1

CDR3 protein: CASSPRTASTEAFF
CDR3 DNA: TGTGCCAGCAGCCCCCGGACTGCAAGTACTGAAGCTTTCTTT
V gene: TRBV12-3/TRBV12-4
clone size: few
J gene: TRBJ1-1
CDR3 length: 14
D gene: .

CDR3 protein: CAISESPGTGNTF
CDR3 DNA: TGTGCCATCAGTGAGTCACCCGGGACAGGCAATACTTTC
V gene: TRBV10-3
clone size: .
J gene: TRBJ2-7
CDR3 length: 13
D gene: TRBD1

CDR3 protein: CSSYRFNNEQFF
CDR3 DNA: TGCAGCAGCTACAGGTTTAACAATGAGCAGTTCTTC
V gene: TRBV29-1
clone size: .
J gene: TRBJ2-1
CDR3 length: 12
D gene: .

CDR3 protein: CASSPSGRSTDTQYF
CDR3 DNA: TGTGCCAGCAGCCCCTCCGGGCGTAGCACAGATACGCAGTATTTT
V gene: TRBV7-3
clone size: few
J gene: TRBJ2-3
CDR3 length: 15
D gene: .

CDR3 protein: CASSQEGGVTEAFF
CDR3 DNA: TGCGCCAGCAGCCAAGAGGGGGGGGTCACTGAAGCTTTCTTT
V gene: TRBV4-3
clone size: few
J gene: TRBJ1-1
CDR3 length: 14
D gene: .

CDR3 protein: CASSVTQGRSTDTQYF
CDR3 DNA: TGTGCCAGCAGTGTTACGCAGGGACGGAGCACAGATACGCAGTATTTT
V gene: TRBV2
clone size: .
J gene: TRBJ2-3
CDR3 length: 16
D gene: .

CDR3 protein: CASTLSTGAQETQYF
CDR3 DNA: TGTGCCAGCACCCTTTCCACCGGGGCACAAGAGACCCAGTACTTC
V gene: TRBV9
clone size: .
J gene: TRBJ2-5
CDR3 length: 15
D gene: .

CDR3 protein: CAISESRQINQPQHF
CDR3 DNA: TGTGCCATCAGTGAGTCAAGACAAATAAATCAGCCCCAGCATTTT
V gene: TRBV10-3
clone size: .
J gene: TRBJ1-5
CDR3 length: 15
D gene: .